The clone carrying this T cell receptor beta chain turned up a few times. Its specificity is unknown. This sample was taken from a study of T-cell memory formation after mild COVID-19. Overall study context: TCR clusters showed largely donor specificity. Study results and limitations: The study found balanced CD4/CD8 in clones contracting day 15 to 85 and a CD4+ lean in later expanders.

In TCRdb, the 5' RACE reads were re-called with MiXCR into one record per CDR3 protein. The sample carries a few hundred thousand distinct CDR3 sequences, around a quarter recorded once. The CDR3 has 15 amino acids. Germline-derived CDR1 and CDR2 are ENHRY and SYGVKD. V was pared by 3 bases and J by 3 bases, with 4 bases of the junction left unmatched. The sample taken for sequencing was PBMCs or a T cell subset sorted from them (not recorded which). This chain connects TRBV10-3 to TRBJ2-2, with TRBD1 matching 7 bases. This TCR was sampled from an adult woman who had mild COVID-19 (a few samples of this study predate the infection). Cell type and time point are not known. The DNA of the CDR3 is TGTGCCATCAGTGATACAGGGACAGACACCGGGGAGCTGTTTTTT. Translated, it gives CAISDTGTDTGELFF.